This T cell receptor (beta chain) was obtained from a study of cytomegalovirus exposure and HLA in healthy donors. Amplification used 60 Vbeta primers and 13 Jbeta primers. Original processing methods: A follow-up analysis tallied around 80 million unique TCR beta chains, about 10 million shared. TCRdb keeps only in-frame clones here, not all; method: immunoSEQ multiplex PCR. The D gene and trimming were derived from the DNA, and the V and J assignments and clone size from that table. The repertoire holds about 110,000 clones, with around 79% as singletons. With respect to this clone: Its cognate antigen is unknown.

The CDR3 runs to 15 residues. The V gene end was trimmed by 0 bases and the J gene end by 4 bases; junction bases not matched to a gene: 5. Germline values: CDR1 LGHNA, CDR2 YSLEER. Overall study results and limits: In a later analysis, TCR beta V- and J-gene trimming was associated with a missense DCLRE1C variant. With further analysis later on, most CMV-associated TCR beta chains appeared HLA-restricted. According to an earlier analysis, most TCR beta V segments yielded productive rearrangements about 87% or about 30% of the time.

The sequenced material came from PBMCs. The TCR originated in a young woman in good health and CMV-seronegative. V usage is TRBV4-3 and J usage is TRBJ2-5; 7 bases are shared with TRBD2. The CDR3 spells CASSQDWGGLETQYF. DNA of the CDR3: TGCGCCAGCAGCCAAGATTGGGGGGGTTTAGAGACCCAGTACTTC.